This TCR beta chain is from a study of T cells in Graves' hyperthyroidism and ophthalmopathy. RNA transcripts were the template for amplifying TCR beta CDR3 regions. TCR CDR3 regions were first amplified by RT-PCR with HTBI primers. Each CDR3 protein gets one entry after TCRdb re-called the multiplex PCR reads with MiXCR. This table holds around 380,000 distinct CDR3 sequences, 13% found once. In the case of this clonotype: The antigen is unknown.

Study-level points and caveats: Ophthalmopathy and stable hyperthyroidism were separated by a 13 V-J model. Blood also held most thyroid clonotypes expanded beyond 0.001.

The CDR3 sequence is 14 residues long. The V end was cut by 3 bases, the J end by 0 bases, with 6 bases between. Germline V gene data show CDR1 as MNHNS and CDR2 as SASEGT. The chain couples TRBV6-1 to TRBJ1-5; D is uncertain. The sequencing sample was made of blood. This clonotype was obtained from a young man with Graves' hyperthyroidism that later progressed to Graves' ophthalmopathy. CDR3 amino acids: CASSETYSNQPQHF. The CDR3 DNA reads as TGTGCCAGCAGTGAGACTTATAGCAATCAGCCCCAGCATTTT.